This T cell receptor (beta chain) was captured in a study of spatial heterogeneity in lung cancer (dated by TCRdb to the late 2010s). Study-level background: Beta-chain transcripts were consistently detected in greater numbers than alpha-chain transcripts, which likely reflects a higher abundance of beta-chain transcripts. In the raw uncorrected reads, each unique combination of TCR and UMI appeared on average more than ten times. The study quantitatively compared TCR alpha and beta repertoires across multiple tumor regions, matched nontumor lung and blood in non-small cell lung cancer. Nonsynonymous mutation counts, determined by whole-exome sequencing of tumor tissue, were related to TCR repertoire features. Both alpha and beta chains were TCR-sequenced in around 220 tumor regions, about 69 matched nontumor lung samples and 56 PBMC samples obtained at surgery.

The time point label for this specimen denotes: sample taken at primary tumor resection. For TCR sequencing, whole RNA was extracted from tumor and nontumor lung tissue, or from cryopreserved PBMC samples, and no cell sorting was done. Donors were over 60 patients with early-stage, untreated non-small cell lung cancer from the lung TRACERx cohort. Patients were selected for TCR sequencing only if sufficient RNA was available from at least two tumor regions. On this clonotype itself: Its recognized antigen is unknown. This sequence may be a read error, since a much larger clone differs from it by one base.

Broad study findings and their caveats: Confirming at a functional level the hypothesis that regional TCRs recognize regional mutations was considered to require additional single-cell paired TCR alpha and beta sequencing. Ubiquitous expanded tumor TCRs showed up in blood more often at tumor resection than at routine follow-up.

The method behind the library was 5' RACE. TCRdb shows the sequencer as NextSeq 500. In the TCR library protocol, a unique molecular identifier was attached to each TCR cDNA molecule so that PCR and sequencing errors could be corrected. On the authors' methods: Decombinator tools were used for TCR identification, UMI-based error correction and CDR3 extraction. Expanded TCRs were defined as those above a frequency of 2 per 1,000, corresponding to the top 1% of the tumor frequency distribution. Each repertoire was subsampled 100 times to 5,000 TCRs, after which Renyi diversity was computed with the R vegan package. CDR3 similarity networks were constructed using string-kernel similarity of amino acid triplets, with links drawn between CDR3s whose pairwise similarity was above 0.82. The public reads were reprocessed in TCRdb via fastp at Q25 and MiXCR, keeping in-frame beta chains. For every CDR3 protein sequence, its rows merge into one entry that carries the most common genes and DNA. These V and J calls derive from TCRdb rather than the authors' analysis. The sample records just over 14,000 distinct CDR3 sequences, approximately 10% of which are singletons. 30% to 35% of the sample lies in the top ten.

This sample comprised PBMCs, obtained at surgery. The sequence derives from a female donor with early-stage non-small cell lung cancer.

The CDR3 has the sequence CTSSPGDKTEKLFF. The nucleotide sequence is given as TGCACCAGCAGCCCCGGGGACAAGACTGAAAAACTGTTTTTT. The sequence links TRBV5-1 to TRBJ1-4, with a tentative D gene TRBD1 over 6 matching bases. From its cysteine to its phenylalanine, the CDR3 spans 14 amino acids. The retained sequence is limited to the CDR3, 42 bases, with the frame set at the first base. In the germline V gene, CDR1 corresponds to SGHRS and CDR2 to YFSETQ.